The 25 T cell receptor beta chains in this list originate from one sample, sequenced in a study of post-analysis software for immune sequencing data. Broader study findings: TRBV5-6, TRBV5-1 and TRBV20-1 were among 4 or 5 TRBV segments more frequent in patients than controls.

No cognate antigen is known for these TCRs. Every TCR beta cDNA library bore unique molecular identifiers. TCRdb fed the PCR reads into MiXCR, producing one record per CDR3 protein. The table records 650,000 to 850,000 distinct CDR3 sequences, roughly 50% of them present only once. Specimen: blood. The source of these receptors is a girl under 18 with multiple sclerosis.

This clonotype was observed a handful of times. The chain combines TRBV5-1 with TRBJ2-7; TRBD1 aligns across 7 bases. The CDR3 length is 16 residues. The ends lost 1 base at V and 1 base at J; junction bases unmatched: 8. Germline lookup yields CDR1 SGHRS and CDR2 YFSETQ. This chain's CDR3 is CASSLTTGTASYEQYF. CDR3 DNA sequence: TGCGCCAGCAGCTTGACCACCGGGACAGCATCCTACGAGCAGTACTTC.

This clonotype has only a few counts. The genes are TRBV12-3 or TRBV12-4 and TRBJ2-1; no reliable D call. The CDR3 runs to 15 residues. The V gene lost 3 bases and the J gene lost 0 bases, with 9 bases spanning the gap. CDR3 DNA sequence: TGTGCCAGCAGTTTCAGTCACGGCTCCTACAATGAGCAGTTCTTC. It codes for CASSFSHGSYNEQFF.

The table lists this clonotype with a few counts. The chain carries TRBV28 and TRBJ1-1; 7 nucleotides match TRBD1. From germline, CDR1 is MDHEN and CDR2 SYDVKM. The J segment lost 2 bases and the V segment lost 4 bases, leaving 4 bases of the junction unmatched. This CDR3 has 14 amino acids. The CDR3 nucleotides read TGTGCCAGCAGTTCGCAGGGGGTCAACACTGAAGCTTTCTTT. It translates to CASSSQGVNTEAFF.

The J gene is TRBJ2-7, the V gene TRBV15, with a weak D call TRBD1 (6 bases). V was shortened by 1 base and J by 7 bases, with 23 bases between the two germline ends. The CDR3 contains 17 residues. Looked up from germline, CDR1 is LNHNV and CDR2 is YYDKDF (reference sequence). The CDR3 DNA sequence: TGTGCCACCAGCAGAGGCATACGTACAGGGACGTCCGGGGAGCAGTACTTC. Translation: CATSRGIRTGTSGEQYF. The full variable domain, its missing parts supplied by reference TRBV15 and TRBJ2-7, is DAMVIQNPRYQVTQFGKPVTLSCSQTLNHNVMYWYQQKSSQAPKLLFHYYDKDFNNEADTPDNFQSRRPNTSFCFLDIRSPGLGDTAMYLCATSRGIRTGTSGEQYFGPGTRLTVT.

This clonotype was detected only a few times. The genes are TRBV4-1 and TRBJ2-3, with D unclear. The CDR3 is 15 amino acids. Germline loops: CDR1 MGHRA, CDR2 YSYEKL. The V and J ends lost 1 base and 1 base respectively, with 9 bases between them. CDR3 loop: CASSQVMARTDTQYF. For the CDR3, the DNA is TGCGCCAGCAGCCAAGTTATGGCACGCACAGATACGCAGTATTTT.

V is TRBV6-6 and J is TRBJ1-1, with D unclear. In germline, CDR1 is MNHNY, CDR2 SVGAGI (reference sequence). The CDR3 is 16 residues long. The ends were cut back, 2 bases at V and 8 bases at J, with 21 bases in the middle. For the CDR3, the DNA is TGTGCCAGCAGTTACAGCCAAAGGGCCATAAAGTCAGAAGCTTTCTTT. It codes for CASSYSQRAIKSEAFF.

The V and J genes are TRBV7-2 and TRBJ1-2; 9 nucleotides align to TRBD1. Germline CDR1 is SGHTA and CDR2 is FQGNSA. Trimming at V came to 2 bases and at J to 5 bases, leaving 6 bases not matched to a gene. This CDR3 comprises 15 residues. The CDR3 reads CASSLTSDRGYGYTF. CDR3 sequence (DNA): TGTGCCAGCAGCTTAACATCAGACAGGGGGTATGGCTACACCTTC.

The V and J genes are TRBV10-3 and TRBJ2-7; tentatively, D is TRBD1 (5 bases). CDR1 is ENHRY, CDR2 SYGVKD, per germline. The CDR3 is 15 amino acids. The V gene lost 2 bases and the J gene lost 3 bases, with 14 bases spanning the gap. CDR3 in DNA: TGTGCCATCAGTGAGGGAACAGGACAACTCTACGAGCAGTACTTC. This encodes CAISEGTGQLYEQYF.

V is TRBV14 and J is TRBJ1-2, with D perhaps TRBD1 (6 bases). Trimming cost V 3 bases and J 7 bases, with 18 bases left between them. CDR3 length: 15 residues. The germline V gene encodes CDR1 SGHDN and CDR2 FVKESK. The CDR3 region is CASSQLGGRVVGYTF. The CDR3 nucleotides read TGTGCCAGCAGCCAGCTCGGGGGCCGAGTGGTTGGCTACACCTTC.

This chain uses TRBV3-1 with TRBJ2-5; 7 bases map to TRBD1. The germline CDR1 and CDR2 sequences are LGHDT and YNNKEL (reference sequence). This CDR3 has 15 residues. V was pared by 5 bases and J by 2 bases, with 8 bases of the junction left unmatched. The CDR3 reads CASSIGTDRQETQYF. CDR3 nucleotide sequence: TGTGCCAGCAGCATTGGGACAGACCGACAAGAGACCCAGTACTTC.

V gene TRBV7-2 combines with J gene TRBJ1-1; no clear D. Trimming took off 1 base at V and 2 bases at J, with 11 bases between the two ends. The CDR3 runs 15 residues. Germline V gene lookup returns CDR1 SGHTA and CDR2 FQGNSA. CDR3: CASSLVRTANTEAFF. The CDR3 DNA sequence: TGTGCCAGCAGCTTAGTCAGGACCGCAAACACTGAAGCTTTCTTT.

The gene calls are TRBV20-1 and TRBJ1-2; 7 bases agree with TRBD1. V gave up 4 bases and J gave up 7 bases; unmatched junction bases: 9. CDR3 length: 13 residues. CDR1 is DFQATT and CDR2 is SNEGSKA in the germline V gene (reference sequence). Here the CDR3 DNA reads TGCAGTGCTACCCTCGCAGGGGGAGTTGGCTACACCTTC. As protein: CSATLAGGVGYTF.

The genes are TRBV15 and TRBJ2-1, with 8 bases identical to TRBD1. The CDR3 runs 15 residues. Germline V CDR1 and CDR2: LNHNV, YYDKDF (reference sequence). Unmatched junction bases numbered 3, after V lost 5 bases and J lost 0 bases. The CDR3 bases are TGTGCCACCAGCCAGGGACAGGACTCCTACAATGAGCAGTTCTTC. Its protein is CATSQGQDSYNEQFF. The full variable domain, completed using reference TRBV15 and TRBJ2-1, is DAMVIQNPRYQVTQFGKPVTLSCSQTLNHNVMYWYQQKSSQAPKLLFHYYDKDFNNEADTPDNFQSRRPNTSFCFLDIRSPGLGDTAMYLCATSQGQDSYNEQFFGPGTRLTVL.

The chain joins TRBV20-1 to TRBJ2-1, with TRBD2 matching 9 bases. From germline, CDR1 is DFQATT and CDR2 SNEGSKA (reference sequence). The CDR3 sequence is 16 residues long. J gave up 5 bases and V 5 bases, and 13 bases lay outside the gene matches. CDR3 residues: CSASQPGREGNNEQFF. The CDR3 bases are TGCAGTGCTTCCCAACCCGGGCGGGAGGGCAACAATGAGCAGTTCTTC.

The gene calls are TRBV12-3 or TRBV12-4 and TRBJ2-1; 9 bases line up with TRBD2. This CDR3 contains 15 residues. V shed 3 bases and J 5 bases; nucleotides not matched to a gene: 5. CDR3 nucleotides: TGTGCCAGCAGTTTTATTGTAGCGGGAGACAATGAGCAGTTCTTC. Its protein product is CASSFIVAGDNEQFF.

The V and J genes are TRBV5-1 and TRBJ2-7; D may match TRBD1 or TRBD2 (5 bases each). This CDR3 has 14 residues. With 2 bases removed from V and 8 bases from J, the gap between germline ends came to 17 bases. CDR1 and CDR2 from the germline V gene are SGHRS and YFSETQ. The chain's CDR3 is CASSFRDPLGQQYF. In DNA form, the CDR3 reads TGCGCCAGCAGCTTCCGGGACCCCCTTGGGCAGCAGTACTTC.

This clonotype was seen a few times. In DNA form, the CDR3 reads TGCAGCGTTGAAGATAAGATCCCGCGGCAAGGGTACACCTTC. Its translation is CSVEDKIPRQGYTF. The chain combines TRBV29-1 with TRBJ1-2, with unresolved D. Germline V gene sequence: CDR1 SQVTM, CDR2 ANQGSEA. V lost 0 bases and J lost 11, with 19 bases in between. The CDR3 is 14 amino acids.

The rearrangement uses TRBV29-1 and TRBJ2-4, with 8 bases identical to TRBD1. From germline, CDR1 is SQVTM and CDR2 ANQGSEA. The ends lost 4 bases at V and 2 bases at J; junction bases unmatched: 1. This CDR3 contains 13 residues. The CDR3 DNA follows: TGCAGCGTTGGGGACAGGTCCAAAAACATTCAGTACTTC. This encodes CSVGDRSKNIQYF.

The V gene is TRBV6-5, the J gene TRBJ2-7; weak D call: TRBD2 (6 bases). This CDR3 has 13 amino acids. The V gene's germline CDR1 is MNHEY and CDR2 SVGAGI. Trimming shortened V by 7 bases and J by 7 bases, and 17 bases separated the two germline ends. CDR3 amino acids: CASKRLGGNEQYF. CDR3 DNA sequence: TGTGCCAGCAAGAGACTAGGTGGCAATGAGCAGTACTTC.

J is TRBJ2-1 and V is TRBV15, with D possibly being TRBD2 (5 bases). The CDR3 runs 14 residues. Germline V CDR1 and CDR2: LNHNV, YYDKDF (reference sequence). V lost 2 bases to trimming and J lost 6 bases, with 11 bases between them. This chain's CDR3 is CATSRTGVINEQFF. Here the CDR3 DNA reads TGTGCCACCAGCAGAACCGGGGTTATCAATGAGCAGTTCTTC.

J is TRBJ2-1 and V is TRBV20-1; 7 positions match TRBD1. Trimming at V came to 5 bases and at J to 4 bases, leaving 8 bases not matched to a gene. This CDR3 has 14 residues. Germline V lookup: CDR1 DFQATT, CDR2 SNEGSKA (reference sequence). The CDR3 spells CSALQGQTYNEQFF. The CDR3 bases are TGCAGTGCTCTGCAGGGACAGACATACAATGAGCAGTTCTTC.

The table lists this clonotype with a count of one. The chain uses TRBV20-1 and TRBJ2-3; D may be TRBD1 (5 bases). V was trimmed by 6 bases and J by 4 bases, leaving 14 bases between them. The CDR3 loop spans 13 amino acids. Germline V lookup: CDR1 DFQATT, CDR2 SNEGSKA (reference sequence). The CDR3: CSAPTKGPDTQYF. CDR3 in DNA: TGCAGTGCCCCAACGAAGGGGCCAGATACGCAGTATTTT.

The chain has TRBV6-4 and TRBJ2-3; no clear D gene. This CDR3 contains 16 residues. The germline V gene encodes CDR1 MRHNA and CDR2 SNTAGT. Deletions cut 6 bases from V and 0 bases from J, with 16 bases between. CDR3 DNA sequence: TGTGCCAGCAGCGACACCCGGTCAGTAAGCACAGATACGCAGTATTTT. Its translation: CASSDTRSVSTDTQYF.

The rearrangement joins TRBV5-1 to TRBJ2-7; the match to TRBD2 covers 13 bases. Losses at the gene ends were 3 bases for V and 2 bases for J; bases not matched to a gene: 8. CDR3 length equals 17 residues. The V gene's germline CDR1 is SGHRS and CDR2 YFSETQ. The CDR3 DNA sequence: TGCGCCAGCAGCTGGACTAGCGGGGGTTTTGAAACCTACGAGCAGTACTTC. Its protein product is CASSWTSGGFETYEQYF.

This sequence joins TRBV11-2 and TRBJ2-2; D is tentatively TRBD1 or TRBD2 (6 bases each). Germline loops: CDR1 SGHAT, CDR2 FQNNGV. The CDR3 runs 18 residues. The ends were cut back, 5 bases at V and 0 bases at J, with 19 bases in the middle. The CDR3 region is CASSLWPARGANTGELFF. The DNA of the CDR3 is TGTGCCAGCAGCCTATGGCCAGCTAGGGGGGCGAACACCGGGGAGCTGTTTTTT.